A selection of T cell receptor beta chains follows, all from one sample in a study of radiotherapy plus CTLA-4 blockade in lung cancer. This table comes from immunoSEQ multiplex PCR, and its TCRdb copy is limited to in-frame clones, with some not included. The sample shows over 75,000 clones, roughly four fifths of them seen only once. The source material was peripheral blood, sampled from a patient treated with radiotherapy plus ipilimumab. These TCRs come from a human donor with non-small cell lung cancer who had stable disease on radiotherapy plus ipilimumab. CDR3s include the opening cysteine and the closing phenylalanine or tryptophan. D genes are given only for firm matches. Not every row has a clone size; where given, it reads once, few, many or a size class.

D gene | J gene | V gene | clone size | CDR3 DNA | CDR3 protein
- | TRBJ2-2 | TRBV11-2 | - | TGTGCCAGCAGCCAAGGGACGAAAGCGAACACCGGGGAGCTGTTTTTT | CASSQGTKANTGELFF
- | TRBJ2-1 | TRBV5-1 | - | TGCGCCAGCAGCCCCCAGAGGGGATTATCCTACAATGAGCAGTTCTTC | CASSPQRGLSYNEQFF
- | TRBJ2-7 | TRBV21-1 | - | TGTGCCAGCAGCACCTCAAGGTACGAGCAGTACTTC | CASSTSRYEQYF
TRBD2 | TRBJ2-1 | TRBV28 | few | TGTGCCAGCAGTCCCCTCGGGACTAGCCGCGACAATGAGCAGTTCTTC | CASSPLGTSRDNEQFF
- | TRBJ1-3 | TRBV15 | - | TGTGCCACCAGCAGAGATGGAAACACCATATATTTT | CATSRDGNTIYF
- | TRBJ1-5 | TRBV6-1 | - | TGTGCCAGCAGTGAAGCTTGGAAGAGTAGCAATCAGCCCCAGCATTTT | CASSEAWKSSNQPQHF
- | TRBJ1-6 | TRBV27 | - | TGTGCCAGCAGCGGGACCCGTAATTCACCCCTCCACTTT | CASSGTRNSPLHF
- | TRBJ1-3 | TRBV9 | - | TGTGCCAGCAGCGTTTCGCCGGCTGGAAACACCATATATTTT | CASSVSPAGNTIYF
TRBD1 | TRBJ1-3 | TRBV29-1 | - | TGCAGCGTGACCAAACAGGGGGGTGGAAACACCATATATTTT | CSVTKQGGGNTIYF
- | TRBJ2-7 | TRBV27 | - | TGTGCCAGCAGTTTCGGGGGGCCCGAGGTGCAGTACTTC | CASSFGGPEVQYF
- | TRBJ2-7 | TRBV10-2 | - | TGCGCCAGCAGTGAATGGACCGCTTACGAGCAGTACTTC | CASSEWTAYEQYF
- | TRBJ2-7 | TRBV28 | few | TGTGCCAGCAGTCCAAATACAGGGCGGGCCGGGCAGTACTTC | CASSPNTGRAGQYF
TRBD2 | TRBJ2-5 | TRBV7-7 | once | TGTGCTAGCAGCTTAGCGGGAGTTAAAGAGACCCAGTACTTC | CASSLAGVKETQYF
TRBD2 | TRBJ2-3 | TRBV27 | - | TGTGCCAGCAGTCGGGACAGCGGGAGGGCGACAGATACGCAGTATTTT | CASSRDSGRATDTQYF
- | TRBJ2-5 | TRBV5-4 | - | TGTGCCAGCAGCTTCAAACTTGATCAAGAGACCCAGTACTTC | CASSFKLDQETQYF
TRBD2 | TRBJ2-7 | TRBV5-6 | - | TGTGCCAGCAGCCCCGTTTCGGGGGGGTCCCGCTACGAGCAGTACTTC | CASSPVSGGSRYEQYF
TRBD2 | TRBJ2-1 | TRBV27 | - | TGTGCCAGCAGTTTGGAGCGGGGGGGATACAATGAGCAGTTCTTC | CASSLERGGYNEQFF
TRBD1 | TRBJ2-2 | TRBV7-3 | few | TGTGCCAGCAGCACGAAGACAGGGGTGGGTGCCGGGGAGCTGTTTTTT | CASSTKTGVGAGELFF
- | TRBJ2-2 | TRBV21-1 | few | TGTGCCAGCAGCAAAGCGGGACCCACCGGGGAGCTGTTTTTT | CASSKAGPTGELFF
- | TRBJ1-2 | TRBV19 | - | TGTGCCAGTAGTACGTACAGCTATGGCTACACCTTC | CASSTYSYGYTF
- | TRBJ2-7 | TRBV27 | - | TGTGCCAGCAGTTTAGAGGGACGTCCCTCCTACGAGCAGTACTTC | CASSLEGRPSYEQYF
TRBD2 | TRBJ2-5 | TRBV28 | - | TGTGCCAGCAGTTCCCGAACTAGCGGGCCACAAGAGACCCAGTACTTC | CASSSRTSGPQETQYF
TRBD1 | TRBJ2-1 | TRBV7-3 | - | TGTGCCAGCAGTCCGGGACAGGCCAACAATGAGCAGTTCTTC | CASSPGQANNEQFF
TRBD1 | TRBJ2-5 | TRBV5-1 | - | TGCGCCAGCAGCTCTGGACAGGGTATCATAGAGACCCAGTACTTC | CASSSGQGIIETQYF
- | TRBJ1-1 | TRBV9 | - | TGTGCCAGCAGCGTAATGGGGGTTGCCACTGAAGCTTTCTTT | CASSVMGVATEAFF
TRBD1 | TRBJ1-3 | TRBV5-1 | - | TGCGCCAGCAGCTTGGGGGACAGCTCTGGAAACACCATATATTTT | CASSLGDSSGNTIYF
- | TRBJ2-1 | TRBV5-1 | - | TGCGCCAGCAGCCCCGGACACTACAATGAGCAGTTCTTC | CASSPGHYNEQFF
TRBD1 | TRBJ1-4 | TRBV5-1 | - | TGCGCCAGCAGCTTGGCACGGGCAGGGGGACAAACTAATGAAAAACTGTTTTTT | CASSLARAGGQTNEKLFF
- | TRBJ2-3 | TRBV30 | - | TGTGCCTGGAGTGTACGTAGAAGCGGGGATACGCAGTATTTT | CAWSVRRSGDTQYF
TRBD1 | TRBJ1-5 | TRBV28 | - | TGTGCCAGCAGTTTAGGGACAGGGAACAATCAGCCCCAGCATTTT | CASSLGTGNNQPQHF
TRBD2 | TRBJ2-3 | TRBV25-1 | - | TGTGCCAGCAGTGGTGGGGGGGGAGTAGATACGCAGTATTTT | CASSGGGGVDTQYF
- | TRBJ1-2 | TRBV27 | - | TGTGCCAGCAGTTTAATGCCGGGGCTTGTCTATGGCTACACCTTC | CASSLMPGLVYGYTF
- | TRBJ1-1 | TRBV7-8 | few | TGTGCCAGCAGCTTAGAACCGAACACTGAAGCTTTCTTT | CASSLEPNTEAFF
TRBD1 | TRBJ1-6 | TRBV28 | - | TGTGCCAGCAGACCGCCGGGACAGCTCTATAATTCACCCCTCCACTTT | CASRPPGQLYNSPLHF